This TCR beta chain stems from a study of cytomegalovirus exposure and HLA in healthy donors (dated by TCRdb to 2016 to 2017). For the wider study: An earlier analysis of approximately 600 of the donors reported approximately 290 Gb of sequence data and 100 million to 140 million unique TCR beta sequences from 190 million or so T cells. The aim of the study was to test whether cataloging public T cell receptors could identify signatures of past pathogen exposure. A later analysis re-analyzed previously published TCR beta repertoires from about 600 donors and added high-resolution HLA genotyping to study TCR occurrence patterns. A later genetic analysis used genome-wide SNP genotypes for about 60% of the 666 donors, treating that subset as a discovery cohort. Besides the first cohort of around 670 subjects, a separate validation cohort made up of roughly 120 different subjects was used. To decide whether each TCR beta V gene segment behaved as functional or pseudogenic, an earlier analysis of over 500 of the donors relied on high-throughput TCR beta sequencing. The study used immunosequencing to profile the T cell repertoires of approximately 690 subjects and linked those repertoires to cytomegalovirus serostatus. HLA typing covered class I and class II loci at four-digit resolution. Among 350 to 400 genotyped donors of the cohort, an average of approximately 240,000 unique TCR beta nucleotide sequences were sequenced per donor, about a sixth of them non-productive. Rather than drawing on any new phenotypic data, the later analysis identified candidate immune exposures from TCR beta sequences and the way those sequences occurred across donors. An early release that covered 640 HLA-typed donors contained around 330 gigabases of sequencing data and 80 million or so unique TCR sequences. Every discovery cohort repertoire had been produced on one sequencing platform. The number of donors typed differed by locus, with roughly 629-640 for A, B, C, DRB1 and DQB1, roughly 550 for DQA1, approximately 580 for DPA1, and around 430 for DPB1. The study combined high-throughput TCR immunosequencing, statistical association of individual TCRs with disease status, and machine learning to predict cytomegalovirus infection status. Of the approximately 370 genotyped donors, 81% were placed in the genetic ancestry cluster associated with self-reported Caucasian donors. Alongside the repertoire data, information on donor age, sex, ethnicity and CMV serostatus was compiled. Several DR-DQ haplotypes were handled as single units for association and clustering, since linkage in the cohort was strong. The full study reports these points: Strong co-occurrence of HLA alleles, especially DR and DQ, made assigning TCR associations to individual alleles difficult. In an earlier analysis of about 600 of the donors, most TCR beta V segments appeared in productive rearrangements about 87% or about 30% of the time, broadly matching IMGT annotations. A further reported finding was that TCR beta sequences accurately predicted the HLA-A and HLA-B alleles for most subjects in the first cohort. Only TCR beta chains were sequenced in this cohort, and the absence of alpha or paired-chain data limited detectable features. A later analysis associated 16,951 TCR beta sequences with specific HLA alleles at a false discovery rate of 0.05. The 87-base-pair reads could not distinguish some IMGT-functional V segments, including TRBV6-2 and TRBV6-3, so those segments were excluded. In a later analysis, most CMV-associated TCR beta chains were found to appear HLA-restricted, with HLA associations seemingly driven largely by CMV exposure. Cytomegalovirus status was reported to be diagnosed by the classifier with high specificity and sensitivity in both the original and validation cohorts. A cluster of highly shared sequence variants was judged likely to be a technical artifact of the sequencing pipeline. In a later analysis, HLA-associated TCR beta chains were found to be more clonally expanded and to have lower generation probabilities than equally common non-associated chains. A few of the identified cytomegalovirus-associated TCR beta chains were confirmed in vitro to be specific for cytomegalovirus antigens. In a later analysis, TCR association rates were found to vary across HLA loci, with the most associated TCRs seen for DRB1 alleles and the fewest for HLA-C alleles. The study listed approximately 160 TCR beta chains as associated with cytomegalovirus. For the cohort, immune exposure information was limited to CMV serostatus. Most TCR sequences were observed very rarely across donors, whereas some public TCRs were present in many individuals. HLA typing was unavailable for some donors at each locus, so association tests used only the typed subset. V-gene and J-gene trimming of TCR beta chains was associated with a missense DCLRE1C variant in a later genetic analysis, and the association was replicated in an independent cohort. A later analysis reported that several top co-occurrence clusters appeared linked to parvovirus B19, influenza, CMV and Epstein-Barr virus. Presence/absence analyses assumed roughly uniform sequencing depth across donors, an assumption that may not hold. According to the authors, the approach could potentially be generalized to other disease states and immunological phenotypes. According to a later genetic analysis, donors in an Asian-associated ancestry cluster had fewer N-insertions in productive TCRs than the approximately 700-donor mean. Linkage disequilibrium might explain the correlated functional status among segregating V segments, but an unknown experimental factor could not be ruled out. The earlier analysis of around 600 of the donors excluded seventeen rarely observed V segments, including chromosome 9 orphons, because counts were too low.

In total, just over 650 healthy bone marrow donors made up the cohort. Cohort members were all nominally healthy when sampled, although unrecorded immune exposures were likely present. CMV serostatus was recorded as positive for around 300 and negative for about 55% of the 666 cohort members, whereas no CMV serostatus was recorded for the donor in question. Each donor provided a peripheral blood sample, and peripheral blood mononuclear cells were used for TCR beta sequencing. Genomic DNA was extracted from the blood cell samples with the Qiagen DNeasy Blood Extraction Kit. CDR1 is given as KGHSH and CDR2 as LQKENI, both from the germline V gene. The CDR3 contains 15 residues, cysteine and phenylalanine counted. The DNA shown is the 45-base CDR3, in frame from base 1. Trimming accounts for 5 bases at V and 5 bases at J, while the number of junction bases matched to no gene is 5. Remarks on this clone: Which antigen it targets is not known. It has no much larger one-base neighbor in the sample; base qualities were not kept.

The library was produced with the immunoSEQ multiplex PCR assay. A mixture of 60 forward primers for TCR Vbeta segments and 13 reverse primers for TCR Jbeta segments was used in the multiplex PCR. Amplification of the CDR3 region of rearranged TCR beta genes was performed with a multiplex PCR assay on genomic DNA. The Illumina HiSeq System was used to sequence the amplified TCR beta libraries as 87-base-pair reads. The study's own analysis went as follows. Across the 700 or so repertoires, a later analysis counted 80 million or so unique TCR beta chains, 9 million to 14 million of which were shared by at least two donors. To remove PCR and sequencing errors, raw reads were error-corrected and collapsed into unique sequences using a nearest-neighbor algorithm that merged closely related sequences. CDR3 sequences were aligned to IMGT reference sequences to assign V, D and J gene segments. Each retained sequence needed at least a six-nucleotide match to both a V gene segment and a J gene segment. A rearrangement was called productive if the CDR3 had no stop codons and remained in frame with V and J, and every other rearrangement was called non-productive. Following IMGT convention, CDR3 was defined as the stretch from the second conserved V-encoded cysteine up to the conserved J-encoded phenylalanine. The earlier analysis of about 620 of the donors excluded sequences that lacked an unambiguous match to a single V gene segment. An earlier analysis of some 610 of the donors called V segments functional above 56.7% productive rearrangements and segregating when the between-donor standard deviation exceeded 5%. A statistical classification framework was developed to diagnose cytomegalovirus status using the catalog of TCR beta chain sequences. In a later analysis, V and J genes were assigned by comparing TCR nucleotide sequences against IMGT/GENE-DB human TR gene sequences. Using the TCRdist pipeline, a later analysis assigned CDR3 sequences along with most-parsimonious VDJ recombination scenarios. In a later analysis, each TCR beta chain was defined by its CDR3 amino acid sequence together with its V-gene family, and reads without a unique V-gene family were excluded. As a way to deal with suspected cross-contamination and a sequencing artifact, a later analysis dropped hundreds of nucleotide sequences that were highly shared and had low generation probability. For each public chain, a later analysis derived a clonal expansion index from normalized ranks of inferred template counts within each repertoire. In a later analysis, generation probabilities were computed using a VDJ recombination model fitted to out-of-frame rearrangements, and the results were checked against IGoR. In a later analysis, hypergeometric tests were used to score TCR-TCR, TCR-HLA and TCR-CMV co-occurrence, with a repertoire-size bias correction applied to TCR pairs. In a later analysis, false discovery rates were estimated by permuting HLA or CMV assignments 20 times. A later analysis grouped co-occurring TCRs with DBSCAN, adding TCRdist sequence similarity when clustering within HLA-allele-positive subsets. For co-occurrence clustering, repertoires with fewer than 30,000 or more than 120,000 public chains were excluded, along with four to six repertoires with anomalous nucleotide sharing. TCRdb stores this immuneACCESS table with in-frame sequences only. Part of the clones is absent; in the studies checked, under half of the shortfall reflects unresolved V genes, and no reason is known for the rest. From that table come the V and J calls and clone size; the DNA was used to work out D and trimming. Here the sample has under 250,000 clones; under 90% occur a single time. The ten largest clones represent over 1% of the sample.

The sequenced sample consisted of PBMCs. The sequence was collected from a human donor in good health. The chain is made from TRBV18 and TRBJ2-7; 14 middle bases align to TRBD2. The nucleotide sequence is TGTGCCAGCTCAGAGACTAGCGGGAGGGCCCACGAGCAGTACTTC. It specifies CASSETSGRAHEQYF.